The 28 T cell receptor beta chains reported below all come from one sample, sequenced in a study of T cell responses to AZD1222 COVID-19 vaccine. Using immunoSEQ multiplex PCR, the repertoire was profiled, and TCRdb retains in-frame clones only, with some absent. The sample contains some 130,000 clones, roughly 90% of which appear only once. The material sequenced was peripheral blood, taken on day 0 of AZD1222 vaccination. Receptors were obtained from an adult in good health.

The chain combines TRBV29-1 with TRBJ2-1; TRBD2 matches at 12 bases. This CDR3 is built from 16 residues. J lost 0 bases, V lost 4 bases, and 4 bases had no gene match. Germline CDR1 reads SQVTM; CDR2 reads ANQGSEA. For the CDR3, the DNA is TGCAGCGTTGGCACGACTAGCGGGAGCTCCTACAATGAGCAGTTCTTC. It is translated as CSVGTTSGSSYNEQFF.

This rearrangement joins TRBV30 to TRBJ2-3; D is uncertain. This CDR3 is 14 amino acids long. Germline CDR1 reads GTSNPN; CDR2 reads SVGIG (reference sequence). V shed 0 bases and J shed 4 bases, with 11 bases lying between them. CDR3 region: CAWSVLTPPDTQYF. The CDR3 DNA reads as TGTGCCTGGAGTGTACTTACACCCCCAGATACGCAGTATTTT.

The chain couples TRBV5-1 to TRBJ2-7; TRBD2 agrees at 11 bases. Trimming cost V 0 bases and J 6 bases; bases outside gene matches: 11. Germline V gene lookup returns CDR1 SGHRS and CDR2 YFSETQ. The CDR3 contains 17 residues. CDR3: CASSLGSGLAGAGEQYF. CDR3 coding DNA: TGCGCCAGCAGCTTGGGGTCCGGACTAGCGGGTGCGGGCGAGCAGTACTTC.

The chain couples TRBV10-1 to TRBJ2-1, with TRBD2 as a possible D gene (5 bases). The CDR3 contains 16 residues. V lost 3 bases and J lost 5, with 17 bases in between. Per germline, CDR1 WNHNN and CDR2 SYGVQD (reference sequence). The CDR3 spells CASSDAPGIKDNEQFF. CDR3 nucleotide sequence: TGCGCCAGCAGTGACGCCCCGGGAATCAAAGACAATGAGCAGTTCTTC.

This chain uses TRBV5-1 with TRBJ1-6; 7 bases align to TRBD1. The CDR3 contains 14 residues. Germline CDR1 and CDR2: SGHRS and YFSETQ. The V gene end was trimmed by 0 bases and the J gene end by 16 bases; junction bases not matched to a gene: 10. For the CDR3, the DNA is TGCGCCAGCAGCTTGGAGGTTGGGGACAGCGTGCTCCACTTT. Protein product: CASSLEVGDSVLHF.

This chain uses TRBV18 with TRBJ1-1; D not resolved. The CDR3 is 13 amino acids. Trimming pared 1 base from V and 1 base from J, leaving 4 bases between. Germline CDR1 reads KGHSH; CDR2 reads LQKENI. The CDR3 sequence: CASSPQQNTEAFF. The CDR3, as DNA: TGTGCCAGCTCACCACAGCAGAACACTGAAGCTTTCTTT.

The rearrangement links TRBV19 to TRBJ1-5; 9 nucleotides align to TRBD1. Germline CDR1 reads LNHDA; CDR2 reads SQIVND (reference sequence). The CDR3 has 15 amino acids. V dropped 6 bases and J dropped 6; count of bases not matched to a gene: 9. The CDR3 bases are TGTGCCAGTAGAAGCGCCGGGACAGGGATTCAGCCCCAGCATTTT. Translated: CASRSAGTGIQPQHF.

V gene TRBV5-1 combines with J gene TRBJ1-4; D is possibly TRBD1 (6 bases). Trimming cost V 4 bases and J 2 bases, with 12 bases left between them. CDR1 is SGHRS and CDR2 is YFSETQ in the germline V gene. The CDR3 runs to 15 residues. The CDR3, as DNA: TGCGCCAGCAGCCCGGACAGTCGCACTAATGAAAAACTGTTTTTT. The encoded protein is CASSPDSRTNEKLFF.

The chain links TRBV29-1 to TRBJ2-2, with D unresolved. CDR1 is SQVTM and CDR2 is ANQGSEA in the germline V gene. The CDR3 extends over 12 amino acids. The germline V and J ends were trimmed by 7 bases and 7 bases, with 13 bases remaining between them. CDR3 protein: CSGLSTGGELFF. CDR3 nucleotides: TGCAGCGGGCTCTCGACGGGCGGGGAGCTGTTTTTT.

The chain recombines TRBV19 with TRBJ2-1, with 8 bases lining up with TRBD2. The CDR3 sequence is 13 residues long. The junction had 8 bases not matched to a gene; V was cut back by 9 bases and J by 7 bases. Germline-derived CDR1 and CDR2 are LNHDA and SQIVND (reference sequence). The chain's CDR3 is CASHHSGANEQFF. In nucleotides, the CDR3 is TGTGCCAGCCACCATAGCGGGGCTAATGAGCAGTTCTTC.

This clone appeared once. The chain uses TRBV27 and TRBJ2-7; tentatively, D is TRBD1 (5 bases). V shed 6 bases and J shed 2 bases, with 11 bases lying between them. CDR3 length equals 13 residues. Germline V gene lookup returns CDR1 MNHEY and CDR2 SMNVEV (reference sequence). The DNA of the CDR3 is TGTGCCAGCAGCCAACAGGTAGCCTACGAGCAGTACTTC. The encoded protein is CASSQQVAYEQYF.

The chain joins TRBV7-9 to TRBJ1-4, with D perhaps TRBD1 (5 bases). Trimming cost V 2 bases and J 5 bases, with 12 bases left between them. The CDR3 has 15 residues. In germline, CDR1 is SEHNR, CDR2 FQNEAQ (reference sequence). The CDR3, as DNA: TGTGCCAGCAGCTTACCGGGACGGATAAATGAAAAACTGTTTTTT. Its translation is CASSLPGRINEKLFF.

The chain carries TRBV12-3 or TRBV12-4 and TRBJ1-2, with D possibly matching TRBD1 (6 bases). Deletions cut 2 bases from V and 3 bases from J, with 7 bases between. The CDR3 runs 13 residues. CDR3 nucleotides: TGTGCCAGCAGTTTACAGGGGTACTATGGCTACACCTTC. Its protein product is CASSLQGYYGYTF.

The genes are TRBV5-4 and TRBJ2-1, with TRBD2 identical over 11 bases. The ends lost 8 bases at V and 7 bases at J; junction bases unmatched: 11. This CDR3 region has 15 residues. Germline loops: CDR1 SGHNT, CDR2 YYREEE (reference sequence). The CDR3 region has the DNA TGTGCCAGTAAATTTAGCGGGAGGGCCCGGAATGAGCAGTTCTTC. Translation: CASKFSGRARNEQFF.

The rearrangement uses TRBV2 and TRBJ2-3; a weak D match, TRBD2 (5 bases). The germline V and J ends were trimmed by 4 bases and 4 bases, with 15 bases remaining between them. Germline V gene sequence: CDR1 SNHLY, CDR2 FYNNEI. The CDR3 length is 15 residues. Here the CDR3 DNA reads TGTGCCAGCAGTGGGGCTAGCTTTTCTTCAGATACGCAGTATTTT. Amino acids: CASSGASFSSDTQYF.

The DNA for the CDR3 is TGTGCCAGTAGTGCCCCAGGGGGCGCGTTGGATTCACCCCTCCACTTT. This codes for CASSAPGGALDSPLHF. The rearrangement joins TRBV19 to TRBJ1-6, with 8 bases aligning to TRBD1. Per germline, CDR1 LNHDA and CDR2 SQIVND (reference sequence). With 5 bases clipped from V and 8 bases from J, the junction kept 11 bases outside the gene matches. The CDR3 loop spans 16 amino acids.

This clone was observed a few times. Additional DNA sequences in this sample encode the identical CDR3. The chain recombines TRBV5-1 with TRBJ2-1; D not resolved. The CDR3 runs to 13 residues. Germline CDR1 reads SGHRS; CDR2 reads YFSETQ. The ends were cut back, 0 bases at V and 3 bases at J, with 4 bases in the middle. CDR3 region: CASSLDSYNEQFF. CDR3 DNA sequence: TGCGCCAGCAGCTTGGACAGCTACAATGAGCAGTTCTTC.

V and J are TRBV18 and TRBJ1-6, with D unresolved. CDR1 and CDR2 (germline): KGHSH, LQKENI. The CDR3 runs to 15 residues. Deletions cut 5 bases from V and 0 bases from J, with 8 bases between. CDR3 protein: CASSVKSSYNSPLHF. The CDR3 nucleotides read TGTGCCAGCTCAGTAAAGAGCTCCTATAATTCACCCCTCCACTTT.

Only a few counts were recorded for this clone. J is TRBJ2-7 and V is TRBV27; possible D gene TRBD1, 7 bases. The CDR3 runs 15 residues. With 5 bases removed from V and 4 bases from J, the gap between germline ends came to 18 bases. Germline V CDR1 and CDR2: MNHEY, SMNVEV (reference sequence). Here the CDR3 reads CASSLLKTGTYEQYF. CDR3 sequence (DNA): TGTGCCAGCAGTCTTTTAAAGACAGGGACTTACGAGCAGTACTTC.

This clone was observed a handful of times. This chain joins TRBV5-4 and TRBJ1-6; TRBD1 is a possible D gene (5 bases). Trimming took 4 bases from V and 11 from J, leaving 13 bases between them. Germline V gives CDR1 SGHNT, CDR2 YYREEE (reference sequence). The CDR3 has 13 amino acids. In nucleotides, the CDR3 is TGTGCCAGCAGCGGGAGAGGGGAGCCACCCCTCCACTTT. As protein: CASSGRGEPPLHF.

CDR3 nucleotide sequence: TGTGCCAGCAGCTTAGTGGGCAGGGGATATAATTCACCCCTCCACTTT. Translated: CASSLVGRGYNSPLHF. The rearrangement links TRBV7-9 to TRBJ1-6; TRBD1 might be the D (6 bases). The CDR3 is made up of 16 amino acids. Germline V lookup: CDR1 SEHNR, CDR2 FQNEAQ (reference sequence). V shed 1 base and J shed 4 bases, with 11 bases lying between them.

V gene TRBV7-8 combines with J gene TRBJ1-2; 9 bases match TRBD1. The V segment lost 1 base and the J segment 4 bases; nucleotides outside the gene matches: 10. Germline CDR1 and CDR2: SGHVS and FQNEAQ. The CDR3 is 17 residues long. DNA of the CDR3: TGTGCCAGCAGCTTAGACGTCGGGACAGGGCTGATCTATGGCTACACCTTC. Translating it yields CASSLDVGTGLIYGYTF.

The chain combines TRBV30 with TRBJ1-2; possibly TRBD1 for D (5 bases). Per the germline V gene, CDR1 is GTSNPN and CDR2 is SVGIG (reference sequence). Deletions cut 5 bases from V and 4 bases from J, with 14 bases between. This CDR3 is 13 amino acids long. DNA of the CDR3: TGTGCCTGGGAGACCGGGACCTCCTATGGCTACACCTTC. Protein product: CAWETGTSYGYTF.

V gene TRBV5-1 combines with J gene TRBJ1-2; weak D call: TRBD1 (6 bases). The CDR3 sequence is 13 residues long. V lost 0 bases to trimming and J lost 6 bases, with 9 bases between them. The germline V gene encodes CDR1 SGHRS and CDR2 YFSETQ. This chain's CDR3 is CASSLVSGDGYTF. The CDR3 DNA reads TGCGCCAGCAGCTTGGTGTCAGGGGATGGCTACACCTTC.

This chain links TRBV6-2 or TRBV6-3 with TRBJ1-5; D is unclear. Germline lookup yields CDR1 MNHEY and CDR2 SVGEGT. The CDR3 is made up of 13 amino acids. V dropped 0 bases and J dropped 5 bases, with 5 bases sitting between them. As DNA, the CDR3 is TGTGCCAGCAGTTACTCCGAGGATCAGCCCCAGCATTTT. Protein sequence: CASSYSEDQPQHF.

This sequence joins TRBV5-1 and TRBJ2-5, with D maybe TRBD1 (6 bases). V lost 3 bases, J lost 1 base, and 10 bases lay in between. The CDR3 has 14 residues. Germline CDR1 SGHRS, CDR2 YFSETQ. DNA for the CDR3: TGCGCCAGCAGCTCTGGACAGATCCAAGAGACCCAGTACTTC. Translation gives CASSSGQIQETQYF.

This clone was observed a handful of times. The chain combines TRBV3-1 (or the pseudogene TRBV3-2) with TRBJ2-5; D not certain. Deletions cut 1 base from V and 5 bases from J, with 5 bases between. The CDR3 sequence is 12 residues long. The germline CDR1 and CDR2 sequences are LGHDT and YNNKEL (reference sequence). CDR3 region: CASSQGIETQYF. The CDR3 nucleotides are TGTGCCAGCAGCCAAGGTATTGAGACCCAGTACTTC.

The chain couples TRBV19 to TRBJ2-1; D not resolved. CDR1 and CDR2 from the germline V gene are LNHDA and SQIVND (reference sequence). With 6 bases removed from V and 7 bases from J, the gap between germline ends came to 10 bases. This CDR3 has 12 amino acids. In DNA, the CDR3 is TGTGCCAGTAGCTCAGCTGGGAATGAGCAGTTCTTC. The encoded protein is CASSSAGNEQFF.